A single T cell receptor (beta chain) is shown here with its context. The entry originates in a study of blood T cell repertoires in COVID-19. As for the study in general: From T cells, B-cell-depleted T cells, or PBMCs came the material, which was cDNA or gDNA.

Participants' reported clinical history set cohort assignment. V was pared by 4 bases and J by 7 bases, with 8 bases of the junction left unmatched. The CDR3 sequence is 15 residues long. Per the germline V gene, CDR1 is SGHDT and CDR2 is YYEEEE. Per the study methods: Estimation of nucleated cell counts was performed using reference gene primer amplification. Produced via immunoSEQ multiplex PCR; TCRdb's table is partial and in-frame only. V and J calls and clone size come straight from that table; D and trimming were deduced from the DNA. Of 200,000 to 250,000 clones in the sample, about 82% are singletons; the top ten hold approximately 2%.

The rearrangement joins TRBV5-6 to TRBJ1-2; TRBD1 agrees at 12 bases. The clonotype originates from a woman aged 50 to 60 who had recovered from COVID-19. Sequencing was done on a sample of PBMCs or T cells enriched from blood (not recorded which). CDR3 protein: CASSPTGQGASGYTF. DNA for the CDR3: TGTGCCAGCAGCCCCACGGGACAGGGGGCTTCTGGCTACACCTTC.